These 7 T cell receptor beta chains were all obtained from the same sample, sequenced in a study of blood T cells in healthy people across ages. Sample-barcoded 5' priming and a J-beta primer mix drove a second PCR of roughly 7 to 11 cycles. TCRdb used MiXCR to reprocess the 5' RACE reads, holding one entry per CDR3 protein. The data contain around 280,000 distinct CDR3 sequences, around 29% of them singletons. Sequenced: blood. These receptors came from a woman in her 70s in good health.

The chain links TRBV6-6 to TRBJ1-1, with no clear D. V gave up 5 bases and J gave up 0 bases, with 4 bases separating them. CDR1 is MNHNY, CDR2 SVGAGI, per germline (reference sequence). The CDR3 covers 12 residues. The CDR3 loop reads CASSDLNTEAFF. CDR3 DNA: TGTGCCAGCAGTGACTTGAACACTGAAGCTTTCTTT.

This chain uses TRBV12-5 with TRBJ2-3, with D possibly matching TRBD2 (5 bases). V dropped 1 base and J dropped 8 bases, with 13 bases sitting between them. CDR1 is LGHNT, CDR2 FRNRAP, per germline. The CDR3 runs to 14 residues. CDR3 nucleotides: TGTGCTAGTGGTTTGGGACCACCCCGGGGTACGCAGTATTTT. As protein: CASGLGPPRGTQYF. Full variable domain (remainder filled in from reference TRBV12-5 and TRBJ2-3): DARVTQTPRHKVTEMGQEVTMRCQPILGHNTVFWYRQTMMQGLELLAYFRNRAPLDDSGMPKDRFSAEMPDATLATLKIQPSEPRDSAVYFCASGLGPPRGTQYFGPGTRLTVL.

This clonotype was observed a handful of times. CDR3 DNA sequence: TGTGCCACCAGTGATCCCAGGGAAGAGACCCAGTACTTC. Translated, it gives CATSDPREETQYF. The V gene is TRBV24-1, the J gene TRBJ2-5, with D possibly being TRBD1 (5 bases). The CDR3 spans 13 residues. Trimming cost V 3 bases and J 3 bases, with 7 bases left between them. Germline V lookup: CDR1 KGHDR, CDR2 SFDVKD.

This clonotype came up a few times. The V gene is TRBV7-2, the J gene TRBJ2-5; TRBD2 aligns across 7 bases. This CDR3 spans 16 amino acids. Germline trimming cut 1 base from V and 4 bases from J; bases unmatched to any gene: 9. Germline CDR1 is SGHTA and CDR2 is FQGNSA. The CDR3 region is CASSLEAAGEGETQYF. In nucleotides, the CDR3 is TGTGCCAGCAGCTTAGAAGCGGCGGGAGAGGGAGAGACCCAGTACTTC.

This clonotype was picked up a small number of times. The V call is TRBV7-9, the J call TRBJ1-6, with a possible D match to TRBD1 (5 bases). The length of the CDR3 is 14 residues. Trimming removed 6 bases from V and 8 bases from J, with 14 bases in between. In germline, CDR1 is SEHNR, CDR2 FQNEAQ (reference sequence). CDR3 sequence reads: CASRLQGRDSPLHF. The CDR3 DNA reads as TGTGCCAGCAGGCTTCAGGGCCGGGATTCACCCCTCCACTTT.

V is TRBV4-1 and J is TRBJ1-3, with D unclear. This CDR3 is 17 amino acids long. Germline CDR1 and CDR2: MGHRA and YSYEKL. The V and J ends lost 0 bases and 0 bases respectively, with 12 bases between them. The CDR3 DNA is TGCGCCAGCAGCCAAGAACCATCAGGATTCTCTGGAAACACCATATATTTT. It yields the protein CASSQEPSGFSGNTIYF.

This clonotype was picked up a small number of times. The V gene is TRBV20-1, the J gene TRBJ2-5, with D perhaps TRBD2 (5 bases). CDR3 length: 13 residues. From germline, CDR1 is DFQATT and CDR2 SNEGSKA (reference sequence). The V end lost 3 bases, the J end lost 4 bases, and 12 bases lay between the germline ends. In DNA form, the CDR3 reads TGCAGTGCTAGTTTCGGGGTCGGAGAGACCCAGTACTTC. It specifies CSASFGVGETQYF.